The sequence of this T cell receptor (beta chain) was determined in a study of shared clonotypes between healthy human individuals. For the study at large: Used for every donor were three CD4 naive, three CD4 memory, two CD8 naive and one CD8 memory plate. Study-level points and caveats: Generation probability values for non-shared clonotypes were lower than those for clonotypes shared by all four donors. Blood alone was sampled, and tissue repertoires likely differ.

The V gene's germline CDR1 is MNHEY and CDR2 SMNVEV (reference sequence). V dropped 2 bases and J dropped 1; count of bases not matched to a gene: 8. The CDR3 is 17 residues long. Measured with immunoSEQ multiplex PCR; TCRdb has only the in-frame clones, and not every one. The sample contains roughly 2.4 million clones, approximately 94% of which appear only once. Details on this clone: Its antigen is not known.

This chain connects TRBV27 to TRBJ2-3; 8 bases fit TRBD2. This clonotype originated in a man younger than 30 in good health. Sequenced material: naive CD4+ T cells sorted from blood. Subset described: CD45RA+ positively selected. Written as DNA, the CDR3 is TGTGCCAGCAGTTTAGCCTACTGGCGGGAGGGCACAGATACGCAGTATTTT. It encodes CASSLAYWREGTDTQYF.